One sample yielded the 32 T cell receptor beta chains listed below, sequenced in a study of blood T cells in healthy people across ages. Then a second PCR, running roughly 7 to 12 cycles, was carried out with a sample-barcoded 5' primer and a J-beta primer mix. TCRdb used MiXCR to reprocess the 5' RACE reads, holding one entry per CDR3 protein. The sample holds fewer than 900,000 distinct CDR3 sequences, approximately 39% seen once. Sequenced sample: blood. Every receptor here comes from a woman aged 55-70 years in good health.

The chain carries TRBV7-9 and TRBJ1-2, with a possible D match to TRBD1 (5 bases). Trimming stripped 5 bases from V and 3 bases from J, with 16 bases between. This CDR3 is 15 amino acids long. Germline V gene data show CDR1 as SEHNR and CDR2 as FQNEAQ (reference sequence). The CDR3 DNA reads as TGTGCCAGCAGCCCTCGGGGGATTTTGGACTATGGCTACACCTTC. This encodes CASSPRGILDYGYTF.

This chain joins TRBV20-1 and TRBJ2-3, with 7 nucleotides matching TRBD2. Germline assignment: CDR1 DFQATT and CDR2 SNEGSKA (reference sequence). Trimming at V came to 3 bases and at J to 5 bases, leaving 8 bases not matched to a gene. CDR3 size: 14 residues. DNA for the CDR3: TGCAGTGCTAGTCTGACTAGCTATGAAGATACGCAGTATTTT. It codes for CSASLTSYEDTQYF.

This clonotype was recorded many times. This chain connects TRBV3-1 to TRBJ2-4, with D perhaps matching TRBD1 or TRBD2 (5 bases each). The V end lost 4 bases, the J end lost 2 bases, and 21 bases lay between the germline ends. Germline assignment: CDR1 LGHDT and CDR2 YNNKEL (reference sequence). There are 18 residues in the CDR3. The DNA of the CDR3 is TGTGCCAGCAGCCGGCCGAATGAGGGGCCCGGTCCCAAAAACATTCAGTACTTC. It yields the protein CASSRPNEGPGPKNIQYF.

With regard to this clonotype: A read error is possible here, since a much larger clone lies one base away. This sequence joins TRBV4-1 and TRBJ2-5; D ambiguous. From germline, CDR1 is MGHRA and CDR2 YSYEKL. The CDR3 loop spans 14 amino acids. The CDR3 spells CASSQGASPETQHF. The CDR3, as DNA: TGCGCCAGCAGCCAAGGGGCCTCCCCAGAGACCCAGCACTTC.

This clonotype was detected many times. V usage is TRBV7-8 and J usage is TRBJ2-5, with 8 bases that match TRBD1. CDR1 is SGHVS, CDR2 FQNEAQ, per germline. The CDR3 is made up of 14 amino acids. With V trimmed by 7 bases and J by 11 bases, 15 bases remained unmatched. CDR3 in DNA: TGTGCCAGCACCGCGACAGGGGTCGTTGGGGAGCAGTACTTC. This encodes CASTATGVVGEQYF.

The chain is built from TRBV27 and TRBJ2-3; no reliable D call. The CDR3 is 12 residues long. Trimming shortened V by 5 bases and J by 8 bases, and 11 bases separated the two germline ends. Germline V gene data show CDR1 as MNHEY and CDR2 as SMNVEV (reference sequence). The CDR3: CASSTRFVTQYF. Here the CDR3 DNA reads TGTGCCAGCAGTACCCGATTCGTTACGCAGTATTTT.

The rearrangement uses TRBV25-1 and TRBJ1-6; no reliable D call. CDR1 and CDR2 (germline): MGHDK, SYGVNS. Trimming took off 7 bases at V and 6 bases at J, with 13 bases between the two ends. CDR3 size: 14 residues. The CDR3 here is CASTISGFNSPLHF. CDR3 coding DNA: TGTGCCAGCACCATAAGCGGATTTAATTCACCCCTCCACTTT.

This clonotype was detected ten times or more. V usage is TRBV29-1 and J usage is TRBJ2-3; possible D gene TRBD1, 5 bases. Germline V gene sequence: CDR1 SQVTM, CDR2 ANQGSEA. V gave up 3 bases and J gave up 4 bases, with 17 bases separating them. This CDR3 contains 15 residues. CDR3 residues: CSVDPSWGSSDTQYF. DNA of the CDR3: TGCAGCGTTGATCCATCGTGGGGCAGTTCAGATACGCAGTATTTT.

The chain joins TRBV5-1 to TRBJ1-4; 7 bases line up with TRBD1. Germline-derived CDR1 and CDR2 are SGHRS and YFSETQ. The CDR3 runs to 15 residues. Trimming removed 3 bases from V and 5 bases from J; junction bases left unmatched: 7. This chain's CDR3 is CASSSRGTLNEKLFF. In DNA form, the CDR3 reads TGCGCCAGCAGCTCCAGGGGGACCCTCAATGAAAAACTGTTTTTT.

The gene calls are TRBV7-2 and TRBJ2-7; possibly TRBD2 for D (6 bases). The J call may be mistaken, given a closer DNA end match to TRBJ2-4. Germline V gene data show CDR1 as SGHTA and CDR2 as FQGNSA. The CDR3 spans 15 residues. This chain's CDR3 is CASSTGGQVANIQYF. For the CDR3, the DNA is TGTGCCAGCTCAACCGGAGGGCAGGTGGCGAACATTCAGTACTTC.

This clonotype was recorded a few times. The chain is built from TRBV6-5 and TRBJ1-1, with D possibly TRBD1 on 6 matching bases. Between the trimmed V and J ends, which lost 2 bases and 1 base, there was a span of 8 bases. Germline V CDR1 and CDR2: MNHEY, SVGAGI. The CDR3 length is 14 residues. The CDR3 nucleotides are TGTGCCAGCAGTTACCTACAGGGGAACACTGAAGCTTTCTTT. The encoded protein is CASSYLQGNTEAFF.

A word on this clonotype: One end of the junction fails to match germline, which may point to a read error. This chain links TRBV5-5 with TRBJ2-7, with 11 positions matching TRBD1. CDR3 length: 15 residues. Germline-derived CDR1 and CDR2 are SGHKS and YYEKEE (reference sequence). The CDR3 region has the DNA TGTGCCGGCAGCTTGGAGGGACAGGGGGCCTACGAGCAGTACTTC. Its translation: CAGSLEGQGAYEQYF. The entire variable domain, with the rest obtained from reference TRBV5-5 and TRBJ2-7, is as follows: DAGVTQSPTHLIKTRGQQVTLRCSPISGHKSVSWYQQVLGQGPQFIFQYYEKEERGRGNFPDRFSARQFPNYSSELNVNALLLGDSALYLCAGSLEGQGAYEQYFGPGTRLTVT.

The V gene is TRBV5-1, the J gene TRBJ1-2, with 8 bases aligning to TRBD1. In germline, CDR1 is SGHRS, CDR2 YFSETQ. The V and J ends lost 2 bases and 8 bases, in that order; junction bases with no gene match: 8. The CDR3 spans 14 residues. The CDR3 region has the DNA TGCGCCAGCAGCTTCGGACAGGGACATCGGGGCTACACCTTC. Protein sequence: CASSFGQGHRGYTF.

This chain uses TRBV6-2 or TRBV6-3 with TRBJ1-5; TRBD1 matches at 7 bases. V was pared by 2 bases and J by 2 bases, with 6 bases of the junction left unmatched. The CDR3 covers 16 residues. The germline V gene encodes CDR1 MNHEY and CDR2 SVGEGT. CDR3 residues: CASSYATGNGNQPQHF. DNA for the CDR3: TGTGCCAGCAGTTACGCGACAGGGAACGGCAATCAGCCCCAGCATTTT.

This clonotype has a handful of counts. V gene TRBV28 combines with J gene TRBJ2-7, with unresolved D. The CDR3 is 12 residues long. Germline V CDR1 and CDR2: MDHEN, SYDVKM. V lost 8 bases and J lost 2, with 10 bases in between. The CDR3 sequence is CASRTDAYEQYF. CDR3 sequence (DNA): TGTGCCAGCCGGACCGATGCCTACGAGCAGTACTTC. The full variable domain, rest sourced from reference TRBV28 and TRBJ2-7, is DVKVTQSSRYLVKRTGEKVFLECVQDMDHENMFWYRQDPGLGLRLIYFSYDVKMKEKGDIPEGYSVSREKKERFSLILESASTNQTSMYLCASRTDAYEQYFGPGTRLTVT.

About this clonotype itself: A much larger clone sits a single nucleotide away, making a read error possible. The genes are TRBV7-9 and TRBJ1-2, with D tentatively TRBD1 (5 bases). The CDR3 runs 11 residues. CDR1 is SEHNR, CDR2 FQNEAQ, per germline (reference sequence). DNA of the CDR3: TGTGCCAGCAGCCGGGACTATGGCTACATCTTC. Residues: CASSRDYGYIF.

This clonotype was counted between two and nine times. This chain uses TRBV29-1 with TRBJ2-7; tentatively, D is TRBD1 or TRBD2 (6 bases each). With 5 bases removed from V and 4 bases from J, the gap between germline ends came to 24 bases. Germline V CDR1 and CDR2: SQVTM, ANQGSEA. The CDR3 is 16 amino acids. CDR3 sequence: CSVTLQRGRSKYEQYF. Written as DNA, the CDR3 is TGCAGCGTTACGCTACAACGGGGGCGATCCAAGTACGAGCAGTACTTC.

There are a few counts of this clonotype. CDR3 sequence reads: CASSREGLSGGQFF. The DNA for the CDR3 is TGTGCCAGCAGCCGAGAAGGACTGTCTGGGGGGCAGTTCTTC. The chain is built from TRBV3-1 and TRBJ2-1; either TRBD1 or TRBD2 may supply D (5 bases each). This CDR3 has 14 residues. The V and J ends lost 4 bases and 12 bases respectively, with 19 bases between them. Germline assignment: CDR1 LGHDT and CDR2 YNNKEL (reference sequence).

Written as DNA, the CDR3 is TGCAGTGCTATTGAGGGAGGAATTGAAAAACTGTTTTTT. Translation gives CSAIEGGIEKLFF. The chain employs TRBV20-1 and TRBJ1-4; no reliable D call. This CDR3 region has 13 residues. V was clipped by 4 bases and J by 7 bases, with 13 bases between them. The germline V gene has CDR1 DFQATT and CDR2 SNEGSKA (reference sequence).

V gene TRBV28 combines with J gene TRBJ2-6; D is unresolved. CDR1 and CDR2 from the germline V gene are MDHEN and SYDVKM. The CDR3 extends over 16 amino acids. V shed 4 bases and J shed 0 bases, with 10 bases lying between them. CDR3 loop: CASSSPIGSGANVLTF. The CDR3 DNA reads TGTGCCAGCAGTTCCCCGATAGGCTCTGGGGCCAACGTCCTGACTTTC.

This chain links TRBV7-9 with TRBJ1-2; tentative D call: TRBD1 (5 bases). The CDR3 covers 14 residues. CDR1 is SEHNR and CDR2 is FQNEAQ in the germline V gene (reference sequence). V was shortened by 7 bases and J by 8 bases, with 20 bases between the two germline ends. CDR3 sequence (DNA): TGTGCCAGCAACCCCCACGGAGGGGCTCGCGGCTACACCTTC. This translates into CASNPHGGARGYTF.

A few counts support this clonotype. The CDR3 DNA sequence: TGTGCCAGCGGTCTAACCGGGAGAAGGGGCTACACCTTC. This sequence encodes CASGLTGRRGYTF. The chain couples TRBV28 to TRBJ1-2; D unresolved. V shed 8 bases and J shed 8 bases, with 18 bases lying between them. The CDR3 has 13 residues. In germline, CDR1 is MDHEN, CDR2 SYDVKM.

This clonotype appeared once. J is TRBJ1-2 and V is TRBV29-1; D is unclear. The V gene lost 4 bases and the J gene lost 4 bases, with 10 bases spanning the gap. Germline CDR1 reads SQVTM; CDR2 reads ANQGSEA. This CDR3 contains 12 residues. For the CDR3, the DNA is TGCAGCGTTGCGGACCCGAGCTATGGCTACACCTTC. This codes for CSVADPSYGYTF.

The chain uses TRBV11-2 and TRBJ2-1; TRBD1 aligns across 10 bases. The trim removed 5 bases at V and 0 bases at J, leaving 7 bases unmatched. Germline CDR1 SGHAT, CDR2 FQNNGV. This CDR3 has 17 amino acids. The CDR3 protein is CASSLRTGGYSYNEQFF. For the CDR3, the DNA is TGTGCCAGCAGCCTAAGGACAGGGGGATACTCCTACAATGAGCAGTTCTTC.

The V call is TRBV29-1, the J call TRBJ1-6; TRBD1 is a possible D gene (5 bases). Germline V gene lookup returns CDR1 SQVTM and CDR2 ANQGSEA. Trimming removed 4 bases at V and 7 bases at J, with 14 bases between. This CDR3 has 14 amino acids. CDR3 sequence (DNA): TGCAGCGTTGCCTTGGGGGGTGGAAATTCACCCCTCCACTTT. It codes for CSVALGGGNSPLHF.

This clonotype was seen many times. CDR3 sequence (DNA): TGTGCCAGCATAGAAATTTACACAGATACGCAGTATTTT. Amino acid sequence: CASIEIYTDTQYF. The V and J genes are TRBV7-2 and TRBJ2-3, with D uncertain. V was pared by 7 bases and J by 2 bases, with 10 bases between. The germline V gene has CDR1 SGHTA and CDR2 FQGNSA. The CDR3 runs to 13 residues.

With regard to this clonotype: A much larger clonotype is one base distant, so this may be a read error. The rearrangement uses TRBV9 and TRBJ2-7, with 9 positions matching TRBD2. This CDR3 is 15 amino acids long. From germline, CDR1 is SGDLS and CDR2 YYNGEE. The CDR3 loop reads CAGSVEVSGSTEQYF. The DNA of the CDR3 is TGTGCCGGCAGCGTAGAGGTTAGCGGGAGTACCGAGCAGTACTTC.

The table lists this clonotype with a few counts. The chain links TRBV2 to TRBJ1-4, with unresolved D. The germline gives CDR1 SNHLY, CDR2 FYNNEI. The CDR3 covers 13 residues. The V end lost 7 bases, the J end lost 4 bases, and 10 bases lay between the germline ends. In DNA form, the CDR3 reads TGTGCCAGCACGAGAGGGATTAATGAAAAACTGTTTTTT. Protein product: CASTRGINEKLFF.

The rearrangement links TRBV21-1 to TRBJ2-1; the tabulated D call, TRBD2, remains unverified against the DNA. TRBV21-1 is termed a pseudogene. The CDR3 sequence is 15 residues long. CDR3 amino acids: CASTWTSGNLNEQFF. CDR3 DNA: TGTGCCAGCACTTGGACTAGCGGGAATTTAAATGAGCAGTTCTTC.

V and J are TRBV5-5 and TRBJ1-2, with 7 bases fitting TRBD1. Germline CDR1 SGHKS, CDR2 YYEKEE (reference sequence). The CDR3 is 15 residues long. V lost 4 bases, J lost 4 bases, and 10 bases stayed unmatched. The CDR3 bases are TGTGCCAGCAGCCGGGGCGTCGGGACAGCCTATGGCTACACCTTC. Its translation is CASSRGVGTAYGYTF.

The chain is built from TRBV5-6 and TRBJ2-7, with D perhaps TRBD1 (6 bases). The CDR3 spans 14 residues. CDR1 SGHDT and CDR2 YYEEEE come from the germline V gene. V was shortened by 3 bases and J by 2 bases, with 12 bases between the two germline ends. The CDR3 bases are TGTGCCAGCAGCTACCTAGGACAGACCTACGAGCAGTACTTC. Its translation: CASSYLGQTYEQYF. The full variable domain, in which reference TRBV5-6 and TRBJ2-7 provide the parts outside the CDR3, is DAGVTQSPTHLIKTRGQQVTLRCSPKSGHDTVSWYQQALGQGPQFIFQYYEEEERQRGNFPDRFSGHQFPNYSSELNVNALLLGDSALYLCASSYLGQTYEQYFGPGTRLTVT.

This chain links TRBV7-3 with TRBJ2-3; D is perhaps TRBD2 (6 bases). Germline V gene data show CDR1 as SGHTA and CDR2 as FQGTGA. The CDR3 is 15 amino acids. The V end was cut by 4 bases, the J end by 1 base, with 12 bases between. The CDR3 spells CASSSGEAGTDTQYF. Written as DNA, the CDR3 is TGTGCCAGCAGCTCCGGGGAGGCGGGCACAGATACGCAGTATTTT.